The 5 T cell receptor beta chains below come from one sample, sequenced in a study of response to subunit inactivated influenza vaccine. TCRdb re-called the RT-PCR reads through MiXCR, storing one row per CDR3 protein. The sample includes roughly 780,000 distinct CDR3 sequences, roughly 20% of them seen just once. Sequenced here: PBMCs from blood, sampled more than 4 days after vaccination. These receptor sequences come from a man aged 45 to 65 who received an inactivated influenza vaccine.

This clonotype has only a few counts. The rearrangement links TRBV9 to TRBJ1-4; the match to TRBD1 covers 7 bases. J was trimmed by 1 base and V by 4 bases; bases with no gene match: 4. Germline V gene lookup returns CDR1 SGDLS and CDR2 YYNGEE. This CDR3 comprises 15 residues. The CDR3 region is CASSTRQGTNEKLFF. CDR3 bases: TGTGCCAGCAGCACCAGACAGGGAACTAATGAAAAACTGTTTTTT.

This clonotype was observed a handful of times. J is TRBJ2-1 and V is TRBV12-3 or TRBV12-4; 10 bases fit TRBD2. The CDR3 totals 15 residues. V was pared by 5 bases and J by 4 bases, with 5 bases of the junction left unmatched. CDR3 in amino acids: CASSEREGQYNEQFF. The DNA for the CDR3 is TGTGCCAGCAGTGAGCGGGAGGGACAGTACAATGAGCAGTTCTTC.

This clonotype occurred a few times. The chain joins TRBV19 to TRBJ2-7; possible D gene TRBD2, 6 bases. Trimming cost V 6 bases and J 6 bases, with 15 bases left between them. The CDR3 covers 13 residues. Looked up from germline, CDR1 is LNHDA and CDR2 is SQIVND (reference sequence). CDR3 protein: CASSTERGLEQYF. CDR3 sequence (DNA): TGTGCCAGTAGCACAGAAAGGGGACTCGAGCAGTACTTC.

This clonotype appeared a few times. The chain combines TRBV20-1 with TRBJ1-1; no clear D gene. This CDR3 comprises 11 residues. V lost 8 bases, J lost 1 base, and 8 bases lay in between. Germline V gene sequence: CDR1 DFQATT, CDR2 SNEGSKA (reference sequence). CDR3 residues: CSPCKNTEAFF. The CDR3 DNA reads TGCAGTCCTTGCAAGAACACTGAAGCTTTCTTT.

This clonotype was counted between two and nine times. The V and J genes are TRBV6-1 and TRBJ2-5, with 9 nucleotides matching TRBD2. Germline V gene lookup returns CDR1 MNHNS and CDR2 SASEGT. The CDR3 contains 14 residues. Germline trimming cut 7 bases from V and 1 base from J; bases unmatched to any gene: 4. The CDR3 spells CASTTSGGQETQYF. The CDR3 region has the DNA TGTGCCAGCACGACTAGCGGAGGCCAAGAGACCCAGTACTTC.